Listed below are T cell receptor beta chains from one sample, sequenced in a study of OX40 agonist ivuxolimab in advanced cancers. Clones were read by immunoSEQ multiplex PCR, and TCRdb kept only the in-frame ones, dropping some. The sample has approximately 44,000 clones; 75% to 90% are singletons. Here the sequenced sample was CD4+ or CD8+ T cells sorted from blood, taken in a trial of the OX40 agonist ivuxolimab. The receptors stem from an adult with an advanced solid tumor such as melanoma, head and neck, liver or kidney cancer. Each CDR3 is given with its conserved first and last residue. A D gene is named only where the DNA matches it firmly. A row's size may be missing; if present it is once, few, many or a size class.

medium-sized	TRBD1	TRBV19	TRBJ1-3	CASTGTGRIEGNTIYF	TGTGCCAGTACTGGGACAGGGAGGATTGAAGGAAACACCATATATTTT
.	TRBD2	TRBV5-1	TRBJ2-5	CASSLSGRTQETQYF	TGCGCCAGCAGCTTGAGCGGGAGGACCCAAGAGACCCAGTACTTC
once	TRBD1	TRBV10-3	TRBJ2-2	CAISESGQGINTGELFF	TGTGCCATCAGTGAGTCGGGACAGGGGATTAACACCGGGGAGCTGTTTTTT
.	TRBD2	TRBV7-9	TRBJ2-2	CASSRGSTNTGELFF	TGTGCCAGCAGCCGCGGGAGTACGAACACCGGGGAGCTGTTTTTT
.	.	TRBV5-4	TRBJ2-2	CASSLGTVLGELFF	TGTGCCAGCAGCTTGGGGACGGTGTTGGGGGAGCTGTTTTTT
.	.	TRBV4-3	TRBJ1-3	CASSQGHDTIYF	TGCGCCAGCAGCCAAGGGCACGACACCATATATTTT
once	.	TRBV11-2	TRBJ2-3	CASSLDPIIYTQYF	TGTGCCAGCAGCTTAGATCCGATCATCTATACGCAGTATTTT
.	TRBD2	TRBV19	TRBJ2-5	CASSRTSGSSQETQYF	TGTGCCAGTAGTCGGACTAGCGGGAGTTCTCAAGAGACCCAGTACTTC
.	TRBD2	TRBV5-1	TRBJ2-7	CASRLTSGLSYEQYF	TGCGCCAGCAGACTAACTAGCGGGCTCTCCTACGAGCAGTACTTC
once	TRBD1	TRBV4-3	TRBJ1-1	CASSQDRDRGLTEAFF	TGCGCCAGCAGCCAAGATCGGGACAGGGGGCTCACTGAAGCTTTCTTT
.	.	TRBV18	TRBJ2-2	CASSPMNTGELFF	TGTGCCAGCTCACCAATGAACACCGGGGAGCTGTTTTTT
few	.	TRBV29-1	TRBJ1-2	CSGETAYGYTF	TGCAGCGGTGAGACCGCATATGGCTACACCTTC
.	.	TRBV20-1	TRBJ1-1	CSARDFPEAFF	TGCAGTGCTAGAGATTTCCCTGAAGCTTTCTTT
.	.	TRBV5-1	TRBJ2-1	CASSVGTKYNEQFF	TGCGCCAGCAGCGTAGGGACCAAATACAATGAGCAGTTCTTC
few	.	TRBV10-2	TRBJ2-4	CASSEWEGAEFTDF	TGCGCCAGCTCCGAGTGGGAGGGGGCCGAATTCACGGACTTC
.	.	TRBV19	TRBJ2-3	CASSMDLLGDTQYF	TGTGCCAGTAGTATGGACCTACTAGGAGATACGCAGTATTTT
few	.	TRBV5-1	TRBJ2-7	CASSFGGGRDTYEQYF	TGCGCCAGCAGCTTCGGAGGGGGGCGGGACACCTACGAGCAGTACTTC
.	TRBD2	TRBV6-5	TRBJ2-7	CASSHTSGYSYEQYF	TGTGCCAGCAGTCACACTAGCGGTTACTCCTACGAGCAGTACTTC
.	TRBD1	TRBV6-5	TRBJ1-2	CASSYSPGGYGYTF	TGTGCCAGCAGTTACTCGCCAGGGGGCTATGGCTACACCTTC
.	TRBD2	TRBV11-1	TRBJ2-2	CASRGLAGNTGELFF	TGTGCCAGCAGGGGGCTAGCGGGGAACACCGGGGAGCTGTTTTTT
.	.	TRBV27	TRBJ2-7	CASSLSGGMSSYEQYF	TGTGCCAGCAGTTTATCGGGCGGGATGAGCTCCTACGAGCAGTACTTC
.	.	TRBV29-1	TRBJ1-5	CSVASDSNQPQHF	TGCAGCGTTGCATCAGATAGCAATCAGCCCCAGCATTTT
few	TRBD2	TRBV23-1	TRBJ2-3	CASLSGNTQYF	TGCGCCAGCCTTAGCGGGAACACGCAGTATTTT
.	TRBD1	TRBV5-1	TRBJ1-1	CASSTGTGRMVGTEAFF	TGCGCCAGCAGCACTGGGACAGGGAGAATGGTTGGCACTGAAGCTTTCTTT
.	TRBD1	TRBV30	TRBJ1-5	CAWSGQGNQPQHF	TGTGCCTGGAGTGGACAGGGAAATCAGCCCCAGCATTTT
.	TRBD2	TRBV7-2	TRBJ2-2	CASSGTSGATGELFF	TGTGCCAGCAGCGGGACTAGCGGTGCGACCGGGGAGCTGTTTTTT
.	.	TRBV6-6	TRBJ2-1	CASSYLSEQFF	TGTGCCAGCAGTTACCTTAGTGAGCAGTTCTTC
.	.	TRBV5-4	TRBJ2-1	CASSLDQGTYNEQFF	TGTGCCAGCAGCTTGGACCAGGGGACCTACAATGAGCAGTTCTTC
.	.	TRBV5-1	TRBJ2-5	CASSLAGARETQYF	TGCGCCAGCAGCTTGGCGGGGGCGCGGGAGACCCAGTACTTC
.	.	TRBV6-5	TRBJ2-7	CASAILRSSYEQYF	TGTGCCAGCGCGATTTTGAGGAGCTCCTACGAGCAGTACTTC
.	.	TRBV4-3	TRBJ1-1	CASSQRQSLRVSAFF	TGCGCCAGCAGCCAACGGCAGTCCCTGCGGGTTAGTGCTTTCTTT
few	.	TRBV5-1	TRBJ2-1	CASSYQGQNGEQFF	TGCGCCAGCAGCTACCAGGGTCAGAACGGTGAGCAGTTCTTC
.	.	TRBV28	TRBJ1-4	CASTKLGEKLFF	TGTGCCAGCACCAAATTGGGTGAAAAACTGTTTTTT
.	TRBD1	TRBV29-1	TRBJ2-7	CSVSTGGSYEQYF	TGCAGCGTCTCGACAGGGGGCTCCTACGAGCAGTACTTC
once	TRBD1	TRBV19	TRBJ2-3	CASSTGDRADTQYF	TGTGCCAGTAGTACCGGGGACAGGGCGGATACGCAGTATTTT
.	.	TRBV28	TRBJ1-1	CASRFAGDLNTEAFF	TGTGCCAGCAGGTTTGCTGGAGATTTGAACACTGAAGCTTTCTTT
.	.	TRBV7-2	TRBJ2-1	CASSLDASPYNEQFF	TGTGCCAGCAGCTTAGATGCGAGCCCGTACAATGAGCAGTTCTTC
few	.	TRBV28	TRBJ1-2	CASHGWGTYGYTF	TGTGCCAGCCACGGTTGGGGGACCTATGGCTACACCTTC
few	.	TRBV30	TRBJ2-2	CAWSPQPDTGELFF	TGTGCCTGGAGCCCCCAGCCGGACACCGGGGAGCTGTTTTTT
few	.	TRBV19	TRBJ2-2	CASSIGQGYAGELFF	TGTGCCAGTAGTATCGGGCAGGGGTACGCCGGGGAGCTGTTTTTT
.	.	TRBV9	TRBJ1-4	CASSVDISNEKLFF	TGTGCCAGCAGCGTAGACATCTCAAATGAAAAACTGTTTTTT
.	TRBD2	TRBV27	TRBJ2-1	CASSGIAGGYNEQFF	TGTGCCAGCAGTGGTATAGCGGGAGGGTACAATGAGCAGTTCTTC